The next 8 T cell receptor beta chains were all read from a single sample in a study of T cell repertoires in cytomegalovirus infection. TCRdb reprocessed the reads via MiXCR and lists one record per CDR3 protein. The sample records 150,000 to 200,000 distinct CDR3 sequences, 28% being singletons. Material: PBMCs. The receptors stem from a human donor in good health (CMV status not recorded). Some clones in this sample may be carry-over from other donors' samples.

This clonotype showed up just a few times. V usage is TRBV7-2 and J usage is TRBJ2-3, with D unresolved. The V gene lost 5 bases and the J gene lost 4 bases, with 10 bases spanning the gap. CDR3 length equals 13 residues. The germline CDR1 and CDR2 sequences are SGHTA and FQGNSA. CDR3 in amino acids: CASSPVRADTQYF. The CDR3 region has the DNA TGTGCCAGCAGCCCCGTTAGGGCAGATACGCAGTATTTT.

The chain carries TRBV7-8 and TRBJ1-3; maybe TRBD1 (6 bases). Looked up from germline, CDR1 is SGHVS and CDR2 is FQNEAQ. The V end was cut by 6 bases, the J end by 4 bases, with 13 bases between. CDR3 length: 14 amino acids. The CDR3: CASSVQGSGNTIYF. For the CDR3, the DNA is TGTGCCAGCAGTGTACAGGGATCGGGAAACACCATATATTTT. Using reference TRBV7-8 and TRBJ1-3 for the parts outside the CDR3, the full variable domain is GAGVSQSPRYKVAKRGQDVALRCDPISGHVSLFWYQQALGQGPEFLTYFQNEAQLDKSGLPSDRFFAERPEGSVSTLKIQRTQQEDSAVYLCASSVQGSGNTIYFGEGSWLTVV.

The CDR3 protein is CASSQDLGQYEKLFF. CDR3 nucleotide sequence: TGTGCCAGCAGCCAAGATCTCGGACAGTATGAAAAACTGTTTTTT. The rearrangement joins TRBV14 to TRBJ1-4; D is perhaps TRBD1 (6 bases). Germline-derived CDR1 and CDR2 are SGHDN and FVKESK. This CDR3 region has 15 residues. Trimming removed 0 bases from V and 6 bases from J, with 11 bases in between.

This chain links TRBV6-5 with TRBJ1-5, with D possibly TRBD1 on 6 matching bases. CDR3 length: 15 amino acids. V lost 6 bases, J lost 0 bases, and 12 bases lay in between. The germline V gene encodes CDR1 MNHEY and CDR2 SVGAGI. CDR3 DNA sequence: TGTGCCAGCAGACCTACAGGGCCTAGCAATCAGCCCCAGCATTTT. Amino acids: CASRPTGPSNQPQHF.

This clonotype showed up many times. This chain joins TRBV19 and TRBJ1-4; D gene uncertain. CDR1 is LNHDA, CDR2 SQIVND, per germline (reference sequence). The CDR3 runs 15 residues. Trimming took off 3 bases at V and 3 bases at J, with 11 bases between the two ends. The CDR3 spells CASSIGRRANEKLFF. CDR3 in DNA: TGTGCCAGTAGTATCGGACGCAGAGCTAATGAAAAACTGTTTTTT.

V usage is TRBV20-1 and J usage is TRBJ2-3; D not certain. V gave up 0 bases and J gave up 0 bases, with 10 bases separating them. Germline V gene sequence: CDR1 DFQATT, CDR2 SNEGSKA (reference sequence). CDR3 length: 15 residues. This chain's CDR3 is CSARDLRRSTDTQYF. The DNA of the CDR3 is TGCAGTGCTAGAGATTTGCGGCGGAGCACAGATACGCAGTATTTT.

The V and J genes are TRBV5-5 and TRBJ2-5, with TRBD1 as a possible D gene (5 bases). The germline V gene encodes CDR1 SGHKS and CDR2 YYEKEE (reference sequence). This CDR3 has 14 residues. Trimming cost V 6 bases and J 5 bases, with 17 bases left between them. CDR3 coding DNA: TGTGCCAGCACCTTAGACGGCCCAGGGGAGACCCAGTACTTC. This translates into CASTLDGPGETQYF.

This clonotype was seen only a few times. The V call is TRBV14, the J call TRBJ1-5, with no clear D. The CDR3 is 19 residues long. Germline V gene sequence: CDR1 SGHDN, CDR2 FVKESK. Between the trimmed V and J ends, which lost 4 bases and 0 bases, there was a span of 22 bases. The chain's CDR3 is CASSPSRGSTFNSNQPQHF. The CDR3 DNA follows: TGTGCCAGCAGCCCCTCCCGAGGGTCAACCTTCAATAGCAATCAGCCCCAGCATTTT.